This paragraph covers one T cell receptor (beta chain) sequence. Its cognate antigen is unknown. This entry belongs to a study of CXCR3-negative and CXCR3-positive naive CD8 T cells. All TRB cDNA libraries came from 5' RACE performed with UMI labels. TCRdb re-called the 5' RACE reads; one entry per CDR3 protein, DNA not given. Reported are around 60,000 distinct CDR3 sequences; the ten largest clones contain less than 0.85%. Study-level findings and limits: CXCR3-positive naive cells had TRB CDR3s that were more hydrophobic than CXCR3-negative naive cells had. Within a donor, both naive subsets shared TRBV-TRBJ usage, unlike memory cells. Surface CD5 matched across naive subsets, and TRB CDR3 properties served to infer TCR strength. Upon cryopreservation, CXCR3 expression partially decreased, and most assays used fresh PBMCs.

Germline V gene lookup returns CDR1 SQVTM and CDR2 ANQGSEA. The CDR3 is 14 amino acids. Sequencing was done on a sample of naive CXCR3+ CD8+ T cells from blood. The subset was: CD45RO-CCR7+CD27+CD95- naive CD8+ T cells expressing CXCR3 (TNR3+). The clonotype comes from a human donor in good health. Some clones in this sample may be carry-over from other donors' samples. The J gene is TRBJ2-3, the V gene TRBV29-1; with no DNA, the TCRdb D assignment of TRBD2 cannot be verified. This chain's CDR3 is CSAEGRRGTDTQYF.